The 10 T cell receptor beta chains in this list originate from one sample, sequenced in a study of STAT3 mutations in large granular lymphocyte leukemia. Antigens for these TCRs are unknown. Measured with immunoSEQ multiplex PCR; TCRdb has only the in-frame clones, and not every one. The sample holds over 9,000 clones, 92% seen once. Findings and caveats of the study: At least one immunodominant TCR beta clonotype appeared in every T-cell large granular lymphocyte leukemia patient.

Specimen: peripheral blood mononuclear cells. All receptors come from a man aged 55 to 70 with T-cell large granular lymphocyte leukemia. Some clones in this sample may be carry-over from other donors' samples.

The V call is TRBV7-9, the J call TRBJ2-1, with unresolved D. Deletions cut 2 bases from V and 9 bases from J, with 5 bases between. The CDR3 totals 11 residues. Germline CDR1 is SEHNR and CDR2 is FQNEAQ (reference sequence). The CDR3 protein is CASSLSSEQFF. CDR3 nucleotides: TGTGCCAGCAGCTTAAGTAGTGAGCAGTTCTTC.

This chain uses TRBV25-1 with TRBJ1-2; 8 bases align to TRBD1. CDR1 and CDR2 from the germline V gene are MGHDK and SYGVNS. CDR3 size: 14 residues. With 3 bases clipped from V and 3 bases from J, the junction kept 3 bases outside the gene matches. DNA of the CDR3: TGTGCCAGCAGTGACAGGGGGCCCTACTATGGCTACACCTTC. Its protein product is CASSDRGPYYGYTF.

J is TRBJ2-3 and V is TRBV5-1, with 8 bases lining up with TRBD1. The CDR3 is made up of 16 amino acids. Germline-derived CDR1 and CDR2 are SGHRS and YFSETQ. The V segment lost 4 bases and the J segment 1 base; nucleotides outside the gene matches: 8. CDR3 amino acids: CASSGLQGAGTDTQYF. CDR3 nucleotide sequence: TGCGCCAGCAGCGGCCTTCAGGGGGCTGGCACAGATACGCAGTATTTT.

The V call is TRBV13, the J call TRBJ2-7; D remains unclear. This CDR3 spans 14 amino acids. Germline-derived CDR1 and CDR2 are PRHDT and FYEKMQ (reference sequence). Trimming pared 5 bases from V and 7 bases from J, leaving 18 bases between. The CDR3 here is CASSLARPDGEQYF. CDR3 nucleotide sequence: TGTGCCAGCAGCCTCGCTCGCCCTGATGGGGAGCAGTACTTC.

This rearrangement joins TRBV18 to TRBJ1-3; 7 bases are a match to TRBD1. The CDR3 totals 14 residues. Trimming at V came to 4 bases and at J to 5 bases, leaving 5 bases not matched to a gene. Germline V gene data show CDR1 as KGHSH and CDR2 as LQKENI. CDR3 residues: CASSQGQARNTIYF. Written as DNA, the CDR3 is TGTGCCAGCTCACAAGGACAGGCGAGAAACACCATATATTTT.

The CDR3 region has the DNA TGCAGCGACCGACAGGGCTCAGATACGCAGTATTTT. Its protein product is CSDRQGSDTQYF. J is TRBJ2-3 and V is TRBV29-1, with 7 bases fitting TRBD1. The CDR3 length is 12 residues. From germline, CDR1 is SQVTM and CDR2 ANQGSEA. With V trimmed by 7 bases and J by 4 bases, 5 bases remained unmatched.

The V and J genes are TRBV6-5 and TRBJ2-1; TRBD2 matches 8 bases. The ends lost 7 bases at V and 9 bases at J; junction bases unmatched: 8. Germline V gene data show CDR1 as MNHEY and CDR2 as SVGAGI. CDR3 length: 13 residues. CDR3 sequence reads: CASNNRREVEQFF. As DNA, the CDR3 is TGTGCCAGCAATAATCGGCGGGAGGTTGAGCAGTTCTTC.

The CDR3, as DNA: TGTGCCAGCAGCTTACAGGGGCAGGGTTCGAATCAGCCCCAGCATTTT. Its translation: CASSLQGQGSNQPQHF. The chain links TRBV7-8 to TRBJ1-5; TRBD1 is a possible D gene (6 bases). This CDR3 comprises 16 residues. Germline CDR1 SGHVS, CDR2 FQNEAQ. Trimming stripped 2 bases from V and 4 bases from J, with 15 bases between.

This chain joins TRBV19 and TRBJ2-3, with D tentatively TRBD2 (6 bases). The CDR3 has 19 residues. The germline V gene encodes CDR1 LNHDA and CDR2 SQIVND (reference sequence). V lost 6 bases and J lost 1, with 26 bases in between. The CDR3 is CASSSKSGERTWGTDTQYF. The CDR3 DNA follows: TGTGCCAGTAGCTCCAAATCGGGAGAGCGGACCTGGGGCACAGATACGCAGTATTTT.

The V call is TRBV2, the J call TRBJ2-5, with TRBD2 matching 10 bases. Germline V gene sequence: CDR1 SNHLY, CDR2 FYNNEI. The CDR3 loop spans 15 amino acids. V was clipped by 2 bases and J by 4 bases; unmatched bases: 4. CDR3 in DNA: TGTGCCAGCAGTGAACAGCTAGCGGGAGTAGAGACCCAGTACTTC. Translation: CASSEQLAGVETQYF. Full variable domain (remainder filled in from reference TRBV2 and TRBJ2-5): EPEVTQTPSHQVTQMGQEVILRCVPISNHLYFYWYRQILGQKVEFLVSFYNNEISEKSEIFDDQFSVERPDGSNFTLKIRSTKLEDSAMYFCASSEQLAGVETQYFGPGTRLLVL.